This entry lists 7 T cell receptor beta chains sequenced from one sample in a study of shared clonotypes between healthy human individuals. The data were produced by immunoSEQ multiplex PCR, yet TCRdb's version contains in-frame clones alone and is incomplete. The sample lists more than 1.2 million clones, around 98.5% occurring once. Sequenced: naive CD4+ T cells sorted from blood. The subset: CD45RA+ positively selected. The receptors were gathered from a young man in good health.

The CDR3 bases are TGTGCCAGCAGTCCAAGACAGGGGGTACGCAATCAGCCCCAGCATTTT. Encoded protein: CASSPRQGVRNQPQHF. The chain employs TRBV28 and TRBJ1-5, with TRBD1 matching 9 bases. The CDR3 contains 16 residues. With 5 bases clipped from V and 2 bases from J, the junction kept 7 bases outside the gene matches. Germline lookup yields CDR1 MDHEN and CDR2 SYDVKM.

The rearrangement joins TRBV15 to TRBJ1-2; 7 nucleotides match TRBD1. V shed 0 bases and J 9 bases; nucleotides not matched to a gene: 16. The V gene's germline CDR1 is LNHNV and CDR2 YYDKDF (reference sequence). CDR3 length: 17 amino acids. Here the CDR3 reads CATSRDQDGDSGERYTF. The CDR3 DNA follows: TGTGCCACCAGCAGAGATCAAGATGGGGACAGTGGGGAACGCTACACCTTC.

The chain has TRBV10-3 and TRBJ2-1, with TRBD2 identical over 8 bases. Germline values: CDR1 ENHRY, CDR2 SYGVKD. The CDR3 spans 12 residues. The ends lost 9 bases at V and 7 bases at J; junction bases unmatched: 5. The CDR3 region is CAIGTSTNEQFF. The CDR3 region has the DNA TGTGCCATAGGGACTAGTACGAATGAGCAGTTCTTC.

This clone was picked up a small number of times. Within the sample, other DNA sequences also encode this same CDR3. The chain couples TRBV6-5 to TRBJ1-5; D gene unclear. Looked up from germline, CDR1 is MNHEY and CDR2 is SVGAGI. With 2 bases removed from V and 4 bases from J, the gap between germline ends came to 6 bases. The CDR3 contains 13 residues. The CDR3 DNA sequence: TGTGCCAGCAGTTACCGCGGGAATCAGCCCCAGCATTTT. This gives the protein CASSYRGNQPQHF.

The J gene is TRBJ2-1, the V gene TRBV27; tentatively, D is TRBD2 (6 bases). The ends were cut back, 6 bases at V and 9 bases at J, with 30 bases in the middle. Germline CDR1 MNHEY, CDR2 SMNVEV (reference sequence). This CDR3 spans 18 amino acids. CDR3 sequence (DNA): TGTGCCAGCAGGGTAGGAGGGGTGGCTTTGGGGGGAGGACCTGAGCAGTTCTTC. It yields the protein CASRVGGVALGGGPEQFF.

This chain uses TRBV28 with TRBJ2-7; 7 positions agree with TRBD2. Germline V gene data show CDR1 as MDHEN and CDR2 as SYDVKM. Trimming at V came to 2 bases and at J to 2 bases, leaving 6 bases not matched to a gene. This CDR3 has 15 amino acids. Written as DNA, the CDR3 is TGTGCCAGCAGTTTAGGCCGGGACTATACCTACGAGCAGTACTTC. This translates into CASSLGRDYTYEQYF.

V and J are TRBV5-4 and TRBJ2-7; tentatively, D is TRBD1 (6 bases). This CDR3 contains 15 residues. V was clipped by 1 base and J by 1 base, with 12 bases between them. The germline V gene encodes CDR1 SGHNT and CDR2 YYREEE (reference sequence). The CDR3 sequence is CASSLLGDRSYEQYF. The CDR3, as DNA: TGTGCCAGCAGCTTGTTAGGCGACAGGTCCTACGAGCAGTACTTC.